This T cell receptor beta chain is drawn from a study of blood T cells in healthy people across ages. Study-wide results and limits: Any changes in expanded clonotypes were possibly confounded, as donor CMV status remained unknown.

The second PCR ran about 6 to 12 cycles with a sample-barcoded 5' primer and J-beta primers. One entry per CDR3 protein results from TCRdb running MiXCR on the 5' RACE reads. The sample holds some 920,000 distinct CDR3 sequences, 45% to 60% seen once. In germline, CDR1 is LGHNA, CDR2 YSLEER. The CDR3 covers 16 residues. There are many counts of this clonotype. The antigen is undetermined. The junction departs from the called germline gene at one end, perhaps through a read error. V gene TRBV4-3 combines with J gene TRBJ2-3, with TRBD2 identical over 12 bases. The specimen was blood. The TCR sequence derives from a woman aged 55-69 years in good health. The CDR3 DNA reads as TGTGCCAGCAGCCTAGGACTAGCGGGGAGCACAGATACGCAGTATTTT. Its protein is CASSLGLAGSTDTQYF.